These 6 T cell receptor beta chains originate from one sample sequenced in a study of T cell responses to AZD1222 COVID-19 vaccine. Generated by immunoSEQ multiplex PCR, the TCRdb table keeps only in-frame clones and is missing some. Among 95,000 to 100,000 clones listed, approximately 90% were seen once. The sequencing here drew on peripheral blood, taken on day 0 of AZD1222 vaccination. These receptors originate from an adult in good health.

The V gene is TRBV3-1 (or the pseudogene TRBV3-2), the J gene TRBJ1-4, with D possibly being TRBD1 (5 bases). Trimming stripped 6 bases from V and 7 bases from J, with 15 bases between. Germline V gene sequence: CDR1 LGHDT, CDR2 YNNKEL (reference sequence). The CDR3 loop spans 14 amino acids. CDR3 bases: TGTGCCAGCAGGCGGGGGGTCGGAAGTGAAAAACTGTTTTTT. It is translated as CASRRGVGSEKLFF.

The V gene is TRBV3-1 (or the pseudogene TRBV3-2), the J gene TRBJ2-3; TRBD2 matches 12 bases. The CDR3 has 18 residues. Germline V gene lookup returns CDR1 LGHDT and CDR2 YNNKEL (reference sequence). J was trimmed by 5 bases and V by 4 bases; bases with no gene match: 13. In nucleotides, the CDR3 is TGTGCCAGCAGCCCCTCCTCCTCCCTAGCGGGGGGGGAAGATACGCAGTATTTT. It yields the protein CASSPSSSLAGGEDTQYF.

The gene calls are TRBV6-6 and TRBJ2-3; 10 nucleotides align to TRBD2. The V gene end was trimmed by 3 bases and the J gene end by 5 bases; junction bases not matched to a gene: 5. The germline V gene has CDR1 MNHNY and CDR2 SVGAGI (reference sequence). The CDR3 is 15 residues long. For the CDR3, the DNA is TGTGCCAGCAGTTATTCTAGCGGGGGAGGAGATACGCAGTATTTT. This gives the protein CASSYSSGGGDTQYF.

The J gene is TRBJ2-4, the V gene TRBV2; the match to TRBD2 covers 8 bases. V shed 5 bases, J shed 0 bases, and the junction held 6 bases outside the gene matches. CDR1 and CDR2 (germline): SNHLY, FYNNEI. This CDR3 comprises 16 residues. This CDR3 reads CASSPSGGLAKNIQYF. CDR3 nucleotide sequence: TGTGCCAGCAGTCCCAGCGGGGGACTAGCCAAAAACATTCAGTACTTC.

V gene TRBV6-5 combines with J gene TRBJ1-1, with D tentatively TRBD1 (5 bases). Germline V gives CDR1 MNHEY, CDR2 SVGAGI. V was clipped by 3 bases and J by 4 bases, with 18 bases between them. The CDR3 has 16 residues. CDR3 sequence (DNA): TGTGCCAGCAGTTATTCACTTCAGGGTTGGGGCACTGAAGCTTTCTTT. Translated, it gives CASSYSLQGWGTEAFF.

The V gene is TRBV30, the J gene TRBJ1-6; D is ambiguous. The germline V gene encodes CDR1 GTSNPN and CDR2 SVGIG (reference sequence). This CDR3 has 13 residues. The V gene lost 3 bases and the J gene lost 5 bases, with 8 bases spanning the gap. CDR3 in amino acids: CAWRFGDNSPLHF. CDR3 in DNA: TGTGCCTGGAGGTTTGGGGATAATTCACCCCTCCACTTT.